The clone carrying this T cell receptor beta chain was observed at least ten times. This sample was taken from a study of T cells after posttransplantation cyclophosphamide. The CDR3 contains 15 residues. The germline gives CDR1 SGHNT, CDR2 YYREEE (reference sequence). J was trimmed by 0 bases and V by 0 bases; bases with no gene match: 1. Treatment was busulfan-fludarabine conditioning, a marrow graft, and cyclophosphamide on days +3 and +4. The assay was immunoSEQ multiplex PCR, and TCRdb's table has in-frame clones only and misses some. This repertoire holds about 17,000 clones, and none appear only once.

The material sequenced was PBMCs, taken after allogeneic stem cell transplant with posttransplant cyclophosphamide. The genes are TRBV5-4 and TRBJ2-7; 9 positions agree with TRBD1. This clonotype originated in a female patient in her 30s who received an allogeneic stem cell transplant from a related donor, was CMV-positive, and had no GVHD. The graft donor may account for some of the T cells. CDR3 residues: CASSLAGQGSYEQYF. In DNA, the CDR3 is TGTGCCAGCAGCTTGGCGGGACAGGGCTCCTACGAGCAGTACTTC.